The T cell receptor (beta chain) described here comes from a study of Ad26.COV2.S vaccination and SARS-CoV-2 variants. As for this clone: Its target is not known.

V lost 4 bases and J 0 bases, leaving 10 bases between the germline ends. CDR3 length: 16 residues. Germline V lookup: CDR1 SGHTA, CDR2 FQGNSA. Broader study findings: Similar non-spike TCR breadth was seen in vaccine and placebo recipients.

Data came from immunoSEQ multiplex PCR; TCRdb stores just in-frame clones and leaves some out. The table shows 350,000 to 450,000 clones, with around 90% occurring only once. V is TRBV7-2 and J is TRBJ2-6; perhaps TRBD1 as D (6 bases). This TCR derives from a human donor who had recovered from COVID-19. Source: peripheral blood, taken after recovery from COVID-19. The CDR3 protein is CASSSDSNSGANVLTF. The CDR3 coding sequence is TGTGCCAGCAGCTCGGACAGCAACTCTGGGGCCAACGTCCTGACTTTC.